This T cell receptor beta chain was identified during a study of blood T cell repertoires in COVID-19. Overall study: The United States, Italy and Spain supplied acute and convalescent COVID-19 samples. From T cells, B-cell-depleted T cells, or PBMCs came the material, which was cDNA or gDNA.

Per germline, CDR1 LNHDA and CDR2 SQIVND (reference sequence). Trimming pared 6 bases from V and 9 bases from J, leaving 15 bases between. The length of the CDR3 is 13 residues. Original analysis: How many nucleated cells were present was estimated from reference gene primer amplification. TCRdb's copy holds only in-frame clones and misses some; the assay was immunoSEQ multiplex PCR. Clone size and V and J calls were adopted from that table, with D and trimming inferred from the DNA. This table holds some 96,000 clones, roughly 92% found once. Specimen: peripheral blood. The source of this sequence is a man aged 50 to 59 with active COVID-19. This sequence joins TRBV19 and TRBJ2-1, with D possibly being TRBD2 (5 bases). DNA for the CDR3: TGTGCCAGTAGGCCGACGGGGAGCGGTGAGCAGTTCTTC. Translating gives CASRPTGSGEQFF.